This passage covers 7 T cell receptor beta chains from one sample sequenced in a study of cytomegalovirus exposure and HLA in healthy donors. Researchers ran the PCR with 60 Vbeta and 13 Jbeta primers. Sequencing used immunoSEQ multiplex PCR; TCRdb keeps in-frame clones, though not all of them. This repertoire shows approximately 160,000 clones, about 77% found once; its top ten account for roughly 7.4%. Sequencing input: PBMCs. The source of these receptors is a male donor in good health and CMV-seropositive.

The CDR3: CASSYAGTDNEAFF. In DNA, the CDR3 is TGTGCCAGCAGTTACGCCGGGACAGATAATGAAGCTTTCTTT. This sequence joins TRBV6-6 and TRBJ1-1; the match to TRBD1 covers 7 bases. This CDR3 has 14 residues. Germline loops: CDR1 MNHNY, CDR2 SVGAGI (reference sequence). V lost 2 bases and J lost 7; bases outside the gene matches: 7.

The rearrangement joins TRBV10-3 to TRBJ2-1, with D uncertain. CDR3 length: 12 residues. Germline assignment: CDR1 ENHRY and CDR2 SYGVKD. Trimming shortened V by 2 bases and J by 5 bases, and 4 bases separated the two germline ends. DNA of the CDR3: TGTGCCATCAGTGAGACTCACAATGAGCAGTTCTTC. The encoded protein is CAISETHNEQFF.

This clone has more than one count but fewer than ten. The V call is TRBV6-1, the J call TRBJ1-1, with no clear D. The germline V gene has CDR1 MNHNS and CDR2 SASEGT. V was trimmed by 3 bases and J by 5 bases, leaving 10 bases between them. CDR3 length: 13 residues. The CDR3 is CASSDFGETEAFF. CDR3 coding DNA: TGTGCCAGCAGTGATTTCGGGGAGACTGAAGCTTTCTTT.

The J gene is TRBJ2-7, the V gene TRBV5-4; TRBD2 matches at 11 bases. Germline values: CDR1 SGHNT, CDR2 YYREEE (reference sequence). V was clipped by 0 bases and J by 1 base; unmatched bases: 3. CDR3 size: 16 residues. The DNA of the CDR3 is TGTGCCAGCAGCTTGGGTACTAGCGGGGGATCCTACGAGCAGTACTTC. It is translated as CASSLGTSGGSYEQYF.

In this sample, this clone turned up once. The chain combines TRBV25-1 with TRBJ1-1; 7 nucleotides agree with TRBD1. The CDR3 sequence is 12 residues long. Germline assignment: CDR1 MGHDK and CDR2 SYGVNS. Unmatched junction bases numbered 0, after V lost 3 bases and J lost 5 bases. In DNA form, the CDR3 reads TGTGCCAGCAGTGACAGGGGGACTGAAGCTTTCTTT. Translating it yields CASSDRGTEAFF.

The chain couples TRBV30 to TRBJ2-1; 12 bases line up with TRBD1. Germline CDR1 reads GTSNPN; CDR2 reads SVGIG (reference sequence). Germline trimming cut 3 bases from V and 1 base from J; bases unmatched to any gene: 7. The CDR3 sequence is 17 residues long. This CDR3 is CAWSGGGQGASYNEQFF. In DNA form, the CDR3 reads TGTGCCTGGAGCGGGGGGGGACAGGGGGCTTCCTACAATGAGCAGTTCTTC.

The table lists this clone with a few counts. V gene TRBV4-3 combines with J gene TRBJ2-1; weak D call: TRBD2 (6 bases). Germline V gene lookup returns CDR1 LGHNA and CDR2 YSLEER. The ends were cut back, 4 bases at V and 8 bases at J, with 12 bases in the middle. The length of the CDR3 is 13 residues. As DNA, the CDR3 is TGCGCCAGCAGCCTCGGGACTGGTGATGAGCAGTTCTTC. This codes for CASSLGTGDEQFF.